This TCR beta chain was retrieved from a study of T cells in tumors after PD-1 blockade. Study-wide context: Patients received pembrolizumab 200 mg every 3 weeks or cemiplimab 350 mg every 2 weeks. Mean per blood sample: some 120,000 templates (about 21,000-270,000), 36,536 unique clonotypes.

The protocol was immunoSEQ multiplex PCR, while the TCRdb copy is restricted to in-frame clones and leaves out a portion. The data show about 33,000 clones, approximately 78% seen once. The sequence was collected from a human donor with basal cell carcinoma. The sequenced sample was PBMCs, obtained before anti-PD-1 treatment.

The CDR3 sequence is CASSSRTASGELFF. The CDR3 DNA reads as TGTGCCAGCAGTTCCCGGACCGCCTCAGGGGAGCTGTTTTTT. The chain recombines TRBV6-4 with TRBJ2-2; D remains unclear. Germline V CDR1 and CDR2: MRHNA, SNTAGT. Trimming shortened V by 5 bases and J by 8 bases, and 15 bases separated the two germline ends. This CDR3 is 14 amino acids long.